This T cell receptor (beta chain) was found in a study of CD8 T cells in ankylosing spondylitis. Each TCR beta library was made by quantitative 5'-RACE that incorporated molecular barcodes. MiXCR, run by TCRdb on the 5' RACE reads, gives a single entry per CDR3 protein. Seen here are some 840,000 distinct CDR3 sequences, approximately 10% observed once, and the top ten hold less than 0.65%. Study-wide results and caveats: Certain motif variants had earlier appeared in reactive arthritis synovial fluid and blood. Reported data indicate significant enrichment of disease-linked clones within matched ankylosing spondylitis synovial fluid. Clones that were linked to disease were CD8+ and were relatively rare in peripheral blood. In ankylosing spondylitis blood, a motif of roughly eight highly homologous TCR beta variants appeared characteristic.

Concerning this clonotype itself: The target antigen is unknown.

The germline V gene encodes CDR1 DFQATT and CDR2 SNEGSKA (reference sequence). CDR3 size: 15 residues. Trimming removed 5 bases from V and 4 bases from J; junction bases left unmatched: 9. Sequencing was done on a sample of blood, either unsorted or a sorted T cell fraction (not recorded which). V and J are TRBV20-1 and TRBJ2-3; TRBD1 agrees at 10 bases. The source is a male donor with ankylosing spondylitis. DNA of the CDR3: TGCAGTGCTCTCGCAACGGACAGGGGGGCAGATACGCAGTATTTT. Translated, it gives CSALATDRGADTQYF.